This TCR beta chain was found in a study of T cells expressing NK-cell markers. Comment on this clonotype: Its antigen remains unidentified.

Study-level findings and limits: It remained uncertain whether the expanded NKG2C+ T cell clones were specific for HCMV antigens.

Reprocessing the 5' RACE reads, TCRdb reports a single entry for every CDR3 protein and omits DNA. Recorded here are 500,000 to 700,000 distinct CDR3 sequences; the top ten clones represent approximately 3.6%. CDR1 and CDR2 from the germline V gene are KGHDR and SFDVKD. The CDR3 is made up of 14 amino acids. The chain carries TRBV24-1 and TRBJ2-3. This clonotype originated in a man aged 18 to 29 in good health. The sequenced sample was blood T cells: a sorted CD56 or NKG2C T cell subset, CD4+ or CD8+ T cells, or bulk PBMC T cells (not recorded which). CDR3 sequence: CATSDGGYTDTQYF.